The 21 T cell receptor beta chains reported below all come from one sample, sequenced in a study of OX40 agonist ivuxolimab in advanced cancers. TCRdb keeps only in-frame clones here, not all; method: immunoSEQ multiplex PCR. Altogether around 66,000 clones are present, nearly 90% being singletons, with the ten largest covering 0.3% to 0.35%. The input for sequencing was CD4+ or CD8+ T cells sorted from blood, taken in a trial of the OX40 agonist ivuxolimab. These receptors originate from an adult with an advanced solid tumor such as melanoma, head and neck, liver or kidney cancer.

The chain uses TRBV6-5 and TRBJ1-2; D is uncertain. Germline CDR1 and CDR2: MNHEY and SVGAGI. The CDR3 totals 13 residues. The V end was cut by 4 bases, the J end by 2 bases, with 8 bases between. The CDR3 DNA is TGTGCCAGCAGTTTTACACCGAACTATGGCTACACCTTC. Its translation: CASSFTPNYGYTF.

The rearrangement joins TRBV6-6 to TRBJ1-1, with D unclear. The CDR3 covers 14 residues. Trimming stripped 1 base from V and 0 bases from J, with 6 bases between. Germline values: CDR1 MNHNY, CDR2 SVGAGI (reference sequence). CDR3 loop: CASSYYGLNTEAFF. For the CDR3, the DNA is TGTGCCAGCAGTTACTACGGACTGAACACTGAAGCTTTCTTT.

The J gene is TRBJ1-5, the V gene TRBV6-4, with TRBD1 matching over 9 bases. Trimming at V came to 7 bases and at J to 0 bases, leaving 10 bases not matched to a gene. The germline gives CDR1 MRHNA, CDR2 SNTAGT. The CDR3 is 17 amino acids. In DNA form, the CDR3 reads TGTGCCAGCAAAAAGGACAGGGGAGAATTTAGCAATCAGCCCCAGCATTTT. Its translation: CASKKDRGEFSNQPQHF.

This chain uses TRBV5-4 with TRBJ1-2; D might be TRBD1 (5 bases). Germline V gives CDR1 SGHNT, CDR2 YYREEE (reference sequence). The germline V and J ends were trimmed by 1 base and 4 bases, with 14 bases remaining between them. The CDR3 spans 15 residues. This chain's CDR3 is CASSLPTGTIYGYTF. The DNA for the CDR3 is TGTGCCAGCAGCTTGCCCACAGGAACAATCTATGGCTACACCTTC.

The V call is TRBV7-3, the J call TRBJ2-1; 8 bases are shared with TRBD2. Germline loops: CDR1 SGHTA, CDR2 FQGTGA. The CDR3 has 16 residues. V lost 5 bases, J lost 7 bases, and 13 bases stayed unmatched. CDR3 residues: CASSLGGERGRNEQFF. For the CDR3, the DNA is TGTGCCAGCAGCCTCGGAGGGGAGCGGGGGAGAAATGAGCAGTTCTTC.

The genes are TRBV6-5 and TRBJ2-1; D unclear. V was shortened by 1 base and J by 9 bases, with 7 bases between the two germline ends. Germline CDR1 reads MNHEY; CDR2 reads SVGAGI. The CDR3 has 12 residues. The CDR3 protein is CASSYLGGEQFF. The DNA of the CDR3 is TGTGCCAGCAGTTACTTGGGCGGTGAGCAGTTCTTC.

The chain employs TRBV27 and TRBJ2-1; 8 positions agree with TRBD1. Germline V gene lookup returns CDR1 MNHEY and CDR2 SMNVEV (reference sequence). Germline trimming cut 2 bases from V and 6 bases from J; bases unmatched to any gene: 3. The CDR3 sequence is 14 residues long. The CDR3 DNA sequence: TGTGCCAGCAGTTTACAGGGGGCAGGCAATGAGCAGTTCTTC. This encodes CASSLQGAGNEQFF.

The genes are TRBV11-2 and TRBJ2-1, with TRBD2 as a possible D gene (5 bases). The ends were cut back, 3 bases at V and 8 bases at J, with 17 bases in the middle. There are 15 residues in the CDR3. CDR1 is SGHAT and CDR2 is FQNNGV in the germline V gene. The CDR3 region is CASSLELGYSYEQFF. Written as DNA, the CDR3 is TGTGCCAGCAGCTTGGAACTAGGATATTCATATGAGCAGTTCTTC.

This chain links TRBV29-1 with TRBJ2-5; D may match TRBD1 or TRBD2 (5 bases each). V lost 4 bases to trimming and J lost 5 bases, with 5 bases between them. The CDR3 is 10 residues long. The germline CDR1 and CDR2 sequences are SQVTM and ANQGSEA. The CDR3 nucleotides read TGCAGCGTTGGGGGGGAGACCCAGTACTTC. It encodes CSVGGETQYF.

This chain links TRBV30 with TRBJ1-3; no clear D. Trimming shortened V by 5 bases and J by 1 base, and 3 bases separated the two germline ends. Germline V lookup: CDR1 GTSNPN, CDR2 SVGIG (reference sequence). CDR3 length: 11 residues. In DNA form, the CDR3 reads TGTGCCTGGGTTTCTGGAAACACCATATATTTT. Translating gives CAWVSGNTIYF.

The chain's CDR3 is CASSLEAAGGRAGELFF. Here the CDR3 DNA reads TGTGCCAGCAGCTTAGAGGCCGCCGGGGGTAGGGCCGGGGAGCTGTTTTTT. The rearrangement joins TRBV11-2 to TRBJ2-2; D might be TRBD2 (6 bases). The CDR3 runs to 17 residues. CDR1 SGHAT and CDR2 FQNNGV come from the germline V gene. The ends were cut back, 0 bases at V and 6 bases at J, with 17 bases in the middle.

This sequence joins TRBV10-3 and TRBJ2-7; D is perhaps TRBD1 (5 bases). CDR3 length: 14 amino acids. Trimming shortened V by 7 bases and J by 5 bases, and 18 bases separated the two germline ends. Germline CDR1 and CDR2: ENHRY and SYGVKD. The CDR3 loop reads CAIKRGLNKDEQYF. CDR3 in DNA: TGTGCCATCAAAAGGGGCCTTAATAAAGACGAGCAGTACTTC.

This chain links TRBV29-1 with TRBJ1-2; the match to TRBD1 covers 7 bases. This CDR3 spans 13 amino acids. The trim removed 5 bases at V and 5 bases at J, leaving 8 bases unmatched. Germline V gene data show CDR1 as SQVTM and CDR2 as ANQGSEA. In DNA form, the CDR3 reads TGCAGCGTTCCGGAGGGGGCGGGATATGGCTACACCTTC. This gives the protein CSVPEGAGYGYTF.

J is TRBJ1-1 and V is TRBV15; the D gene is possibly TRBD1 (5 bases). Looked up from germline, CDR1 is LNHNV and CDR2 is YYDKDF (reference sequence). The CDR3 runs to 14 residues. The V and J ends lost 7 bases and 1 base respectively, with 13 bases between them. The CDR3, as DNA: TGTGCCACCATCTCCGGACACTCGAACACTGAAGCTTTCTTT. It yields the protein CATISGHSNTEAFF.

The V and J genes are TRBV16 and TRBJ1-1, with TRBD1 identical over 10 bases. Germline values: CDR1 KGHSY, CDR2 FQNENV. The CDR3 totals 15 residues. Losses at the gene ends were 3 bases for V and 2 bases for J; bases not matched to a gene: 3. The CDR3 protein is CASSQGQGTNTEAFF. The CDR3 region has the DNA TGTGCCAGCAGCCAGGGACAGGGGACCAACACTGAAGCTTTCTTT.

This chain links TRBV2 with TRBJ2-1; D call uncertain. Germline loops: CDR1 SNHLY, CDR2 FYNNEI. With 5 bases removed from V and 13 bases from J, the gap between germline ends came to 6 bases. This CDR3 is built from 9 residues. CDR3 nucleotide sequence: TGTGCCAGCAGTAAGACTCAGTTCTTC. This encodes CASSKTQFF.

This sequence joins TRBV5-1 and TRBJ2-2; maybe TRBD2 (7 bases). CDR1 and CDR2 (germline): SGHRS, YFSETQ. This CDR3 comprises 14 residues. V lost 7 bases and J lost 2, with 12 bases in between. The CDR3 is CASRGGPNTGELFF. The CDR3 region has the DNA TGCGCCAGCCGCGGGGGCCCTAACACCGGGGAGCTGTTTTTT.

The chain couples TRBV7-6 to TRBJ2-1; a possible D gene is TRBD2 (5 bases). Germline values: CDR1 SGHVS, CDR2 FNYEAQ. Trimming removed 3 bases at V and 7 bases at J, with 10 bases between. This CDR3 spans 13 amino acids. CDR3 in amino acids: CASSLGSGNEQFF. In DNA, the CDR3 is TGTGCCAGCAGCTTGGGTTCGGGGAATGAGCAGTTCTTC.

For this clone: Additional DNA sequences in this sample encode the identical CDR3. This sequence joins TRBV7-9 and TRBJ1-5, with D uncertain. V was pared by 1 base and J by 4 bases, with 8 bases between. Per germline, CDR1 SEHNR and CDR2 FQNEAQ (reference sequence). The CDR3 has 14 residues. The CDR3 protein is CASSLEQNNQPQHF. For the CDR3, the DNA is TGTGCCAGCAGCTTAGAACAGAATAATCAGCCCCAGCATTTT. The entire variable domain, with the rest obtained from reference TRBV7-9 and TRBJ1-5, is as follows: DTGVSQNPRHKITKRGQNVTFRCDPISEHNRLYWYRQTLGQGPEFLTYFQNEAQLEKSRLLSDRFSAERPKGSFSTLEIQRTEQGDSAMYLCASSLEQNNQPQHFGDGTRLSIL.

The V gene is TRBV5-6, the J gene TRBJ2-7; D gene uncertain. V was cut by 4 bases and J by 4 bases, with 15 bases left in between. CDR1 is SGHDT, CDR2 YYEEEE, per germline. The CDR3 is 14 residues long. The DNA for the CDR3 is TGTGCCAGCAGCCCATTCGACTCTATGTACGAGCAGTACTTC. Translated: CASSPFDSMYEQYF.

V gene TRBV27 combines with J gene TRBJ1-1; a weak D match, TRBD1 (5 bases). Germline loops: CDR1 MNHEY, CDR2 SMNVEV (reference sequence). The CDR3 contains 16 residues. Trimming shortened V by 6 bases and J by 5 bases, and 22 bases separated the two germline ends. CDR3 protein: CASSPPPGGLPTEAFF. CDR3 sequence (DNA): TGTGCCAGCAGCCCCCCCCCGGGGGGTTTACCTACTGAAGCTTTCTTT.